This T cell receptor (beta chain) was observed in a study of cytotoxic CD8 clonotypes in ibrutinib-treated CLL. Overall study: The study included 11 relapsed/refractory and roughly 15 treatment-naive patients; about 17 had IGHV unmutated disease. When averaged across all of the samples, the counts came to hundreds of thousands of productive templates and 80,000 to 100,000 productive rearrangements.

The planned depth of sequencing spanned 1 in 200,000 to 1 in 1 million T cells. The repertoire was sequenced with immunoSEQ multiplex PCR; TCRdb's copy has only in-frame clones and lacks some. The repertoire holds about 76,000 clones, with approximately 87% as singletons. A word on this clone: The antigen is unknown.

The study's findings and limits: Sampling schedules were unmatched across sustained-remission and progressing patients.

Trimming took 5 bases from V and 5 from J; bases not matched to a gene: 9. The germline V gene encodes CDR1 SGHAT and CDR2 FQNNGV. The CDR3 is 15 amino acids. Sample: PBMCs, taken after 24 months of ibrutinib treatment. The V call is TRBV11-2, the J call TRBJ2-5, with 9 bases matching TRBD1. The receptor comes from a human donor with chronic lymphocytic leukemia. Here the CDR3 reads CASSLGQGSGETQYF. In DNA, the CDR3 is TGTGCCAGCAGCCTCGGACAGGGGTCCGGGGAGACCCAGTACTTC.